The 31 T cell receptor beta chains below come from one sample, sequenced in a study of blood T cell repertoires in COVID-19. Some clones are missing from TCRdb's copy, which holds only in-frame ones; the method was immunoSEQ multiplex PCR. The sample includes about 250,000 clones, 82% of them seen just once. Sequenced material: PBMCs or T cells enriched from blood (not recorded which). Source of these receptors: a man aged 35 to 55 who had been exposed to COVID-19.

In regard to this clone: The identical CDR3 is also encoded by other nucleotide sequences in the sample. V usage is TRBV12-3 or TRBV12-4 and J usage is TRBJ2-7; D not certain. V was trimmed by 7 bases and J by 3 bases, leaving 7 bases between them. This CDR3 has 11 amino acids. Here the CDR3 reads CASTSGYEQYF. The DNA of the CDR3 is TGTGCCAGCACCTCCGGCTACGAGCAGTACTTC.

The chain links TRBV7-8 to TRBJ2-5; TRBD2 agrees at 10 bases. The CDR3 loop spans 15 amino acids. The junction had 8 bases not matched to a gene; V was cut back by 5 bases and J by 5 bases. Germline CDR1 reads SGHVS; CDR2 reads FQNEAQ. Here the CDR3 reads CASSLSGRVGETQYF. For the CDR3, the DNA is TGTGCCAGCAGCCTGAGCGGGAGGGTCGGGGAGACCCAGTACTTC.

This chain links TRBV11-2 with TRBJ2-2; D might be TRBD1 (6 bases). V shed 0 bases and J shed 5 bases, with 10 bases lying between them. This CDR3 spans 15 amino acids. In germline, CDR1 is SGHAT, CDR2 FQNNGV. CDR3 sequence reads: CASSLDSGTTGELFF. The CDR3 coding sequence is TGTGCCAGCAGCTTAGATTCAGGGACAACCGGGGAGCTGTTTTTT.

The rearrangement joins TRBV6-5 to TRBJ1-4; TRBD1 aligns across 9 bases. Germline loops: CDR1 MNHEY, CDR2 SVGAGI. The CDR3 contains 14 residues. With 8 bases clipped from V and 6 bases from J, the junction kept 7 bases outside the gene matches. Here the CDR3 DNA reads TGTGCCAGCGATTACAGGGGGCGAGATGAAAAACTGTTTTTT. This gives the protein CASDYRGRDEKLFF.

This clone has only a few counts. The chain employs TRBV7-2 and TRBJ2-7; D is undetermined. This CDR3 is built from 14 residues. The germline gives CDR1 SGHTA, CDR2 FQGNSA. V gave up 5 bases and J gave up 4 bases, with 15 bases separating them. The CDR3 nucleotides read TGTGCCAGCAGCCCGTCCAGCGCCACATACGAGCAGTACTTC. Translating it yields CASSPSSATYEQYF.

This sequence joins TRBV7-9 and TRBJ2-1, with 11 bases identical to TRBD1. V trimming: 4 bases; J trimming: 9 bases; junction bases outside the gene matches: 11. Germline CDR1 reads SEHNR; CDR2 reads FQNEAQ (reference sequence). The length of the CDR3 is 16 residues. In nucleotides, the CDR3 is TGTGCCAGCAGCTCCTCCGGACAGGGGGCCTCAGGTGAGCAGTTCTTC. Its protein product is CASSSSGQGASGEQFF.

This chain joins TRBV11-2 and TRBJ1-2, with D possibly TRBD1 on 6 matching bases. The CDR3 extends over 14 amino acids. The ends were cut back, 4 bases at V and 5 bases at J, with 14 bases in the middle. The germline V gene encodes CDR1 SGHAT and CDR2 FQNNGV. The CDR3 DNA sequence: TGTGCCAGCAGCTCTAAAGGACAGTCTTATGGCTACACCTTC. Translated: CASSSKGQSYGYTF.

V gene TRBV25-1 combines with J gene TRBJ2-5, with TRBD2 as a possible D gene (6 bases). This CDR3 region has 14 residues. Trimming shortened V by 6 bases and J by 5 bases, and 16 bases separated the two germline ends. Germline assignment: CDR1 MGHDK and CDR2 SYGVNS. The CDR3 DNA follows: TGTGCCAGCAGGGGCCAGGATGGGAGGGAGACCCAGTACTTC. Its protein is CASRGQDGRETQYF. Variable domain in full (rest from reference TRBV25-1 and TRBJ2-5): EADIYQTPRYLVIGTGKKITLECSQTMGHDKMYWYQQDPGMELHLIHYSYGVNSTEKGDLSSESTVSRIRTEHFPLTLESARPSHTSQYLCASRGQDGRETQYFGPGTRLLVL.

This clone showed up just a few times. CDR3 DNA: TGTGCCAGCAGCTCCGGACTAGCACGCTCCTACAATGAGCAGTTCTTC. It codes for CASSSGLARSYNEQFF. This chain uses TRBV11-2 with TRBJ2-1; 8 nucleotides agree with TRBD2. The CDR3 spans 16 residues. The germline V gene has CDR1 SGHAT and CDR2 FQNNGV. With 4 bases clipped from V and 0 bases from J, the junction kept 5 bases outside the gene matches.

The chain employs TRBV19 and TRBJ1-3; D remains unclear. The CDR3 is 20 residues long. Germline CDR1 LNHDA, CDR2 SQIVND (reference sequence). Trimming removed 7 bases from V and 4 bases from J, with 32 bases in between. CDR3 bases: TGTGCCAGTATGGCCCTCGCCGAGACAATGCTAAGTTTTTCGGGAAACACCATATATTTT. Translated, it gives CASMALAETMLSFSGNTIYF.

The chain recombines TRBV2 with TRBJ1-2, with D perhaps matching TRBD1 (5 bases). CDR1 and CDR2 (germline): SNHLY, FYNNEI. Trimming cost V 4 bases and J 4 bases, with 10 bases left between them. The CDR3 extends over 13 amino acids. The DNA for the CDR3 is TGTGCCAGCAGTGGGGGCAGAGCCTATGGCTACACCTTC. This sequence encodes CASSGGRAYGYTF.

CDR3 sequence reads: CASGAGDHFNEQFF. The CDR3 DNA reads TGTGCCAGCGGGGCGGGGGACCACTTCAATGAGCAGTTCTTC. The J gene is TRBJ2-1, the V gene TRBV27; TRBD2 agrees at 7 bases. With V trimmed by 8 bases and J by 6 bases, 10 bases remained unmatched. The CDR3 is made up of 14 amino acids. The germline V gene has CDR1 MNHEY and CDR2 SMNVEV (reference sequence).

DNA of the CDR3: TGTGCCAGCAGCCCAGGGGTCCGTACTGAAGCTTTCTTT. Translated: CASSPGVRTEAFF. The rearrangement links TRBV7-9 to TRBJ1-1; D perhaps matches TRBD1 (6 bases). Trimming removed 5 bases at V and 5 bases at J, with 12 bases between. The CDR3 consists of 13 residues. Germline CDR1 and CDR2: SEHNR and FQNEAQ (reference sequence).

V and J are TRBV29-1 and TRBJ1-2; 7 positions match TRBD1. V shed 4 bases, J shed 5 bases, and the junction held 7 bases outside the gene matches. The CDR3 spans 13 residues. The V gene's germline CDR1 is SQVTM and CDR2 ANQGSEA. CDR3 sequence reads: CSVGRQGGYGYTF. CDR3 sequence (DNA): TGCAGCGTTGGTAGACAGGGTGGTTATGGCTACACCTTC.

V and J are TRBV5-8 and TRBJ1-3, with no clear D. The CDR3 has 14 amino acids. Trimming left V 0 bases short and J 0 bases short, with 4 bases between. Germline V gene data show CDR1 as SGHTS and CDR2 as YDEGEE. Here the CDR3 DNA reads TGTGCCAGCAGCTTGGGTAGCTCTGGAAACACCATATATTTT. This codes for CASSLGSSGNTIYF.

The chain carries TRBV11-2 and TRBJ2-3; 7 nucleotides match TRBD2. This CDR3 spans 17 amino acids. Germline CDR1 SGHAT, CDR2 FQNNGV. V shed 4 bases, J shed 1 base, and the junction held 11 bases outside the gene matches. The CDR3 loop is CASSSRRSGIGTDTQYF. The CDR3, as DNA: TGTGCCAGCAGCTCCCGCAGAAGCGGGATCGGCACAGATACGCAGTATTTT.

The chain recombines TRBV30 with TRBJ2-7; TRBD2 is a possible D gene (5 bases). The germline V gene has CDR1 GTSNPN and CDR2 SVGIG (reference sequence). Trimming shortened V by 4 bases and J by 3 bases, and 16 bases separated the two germline ends. The CDR3 runs to 14 residues. The CDR3 is CAWKVPGGFYEQYF. Written as DNA, the CDR3 is TGTGCCTGGAAGGTGCCAGGAGGTTTCTACGAGCAGTACTTC.

This rearrangement joins TRBV18 to TRBJ2-1, with TRBD2 identical over 8 bases. The germline gives CDR1 KGHSH, CDR2 LQKENI. The junction had 8 bases not matched to a gene; V was cut back by 2 bases and J by 8 bases. The CDR3 contains 15 residues. The chain's CDR3 is CASSPIEGLAYEQFF. CDR3 bases: TGTGCCAGCTCACCAATCGAAGGACTAGCATATGAGCAGTTCTTC. Together with reference TRBV18 and TRBJ2-1, the CDR3 gives the full variable domain: NAGVMQNPRHLVRRRGQEARLRCSPMKGHSHVYWYRQLPEEGLKFMVYLQKENIIDESGMPKERFSAEFPKEGPSILRIQQVVRGDSAAYFCASSPIEGLAYEQFFGPGTRLTVL.

This clone was found a few times. This rearrangement joins TRBV29-1 to TRBJ2-1; D gene unclear. Germline CDR1 is SQVTM and CDR2 is ANQGSEA. This CDR3 has 15 residues. With 4 bases removed from V and 0 bases from J, the gap between germline ends came to 13 bases. The CDR3 loop reads CSVVLPVSSYNEQFF. The CDR3, as DNA: TGCAGCGTTGTTTTGCCTGTCAGCTCCTACAATGAGCAGTTCTTC.

The V call is TRBV11-3, the J call TRBJ1-5; tentative D call: TRBD1 (6 bases). The CDR3 totals 14 residues. With 5 bases removed from V and 7 bases from J, the gap between germline ends came to 15 bases. CDR1 is SGHNT and CDR2 is YENEEA in the germline V gene. The CDR3 DNA reads TGTGCCAGCAGCCCTGGGGAGGGGGGGCAGCCCCAGCATTTT. This codes for CASSPGEGGQPQHF.

V and J are TRBV19 and TRBJ1-1; no clear D gene. This CDR3 contains 11 residues. Trimming shortened V by 5 bases and J by 4 bases, and 5 bases separated the two germline ends. Per the germline V gene, CDR1 is LNHDA and CDR2 is SQIVND (reference sequence). This CDR3 reads CASSLRTEAFF. The DNA for the CDR3 is TGTGCCAGTAGTCTTCGCACTGAAGCTTTCTTT.

The V gene is TRBV3-1 (or the pseudogene TRBV3-2), the J gene TRBJ1-1; D possibly corresponds to TRBD1 (5 bases). The CDR3 sequence is 17 residues long. The germline gives CDR1 LGHDT, CDR2 YNNKEL (reference sequence). V lost 0 bases to trimming and J lost 3 bases, with 17 bases between them. This CDR3 is CASSQDSGGVWYTEAFF. CDR3 nucleotides: TGTGCCAGCAGCCAAGATTCGGGGGGGGTTTGGTACACTGAAGCTTTCTTT.

J is TRBJ1-5 and V is TRBV30, with D unclear. Germline values: CDR1 GTSNPN, CDR2 SVGIG (reference sequence). CDR3 size: 14 residues. The V end was cut by 3 bases, the J end by 1 base, with 10 bases between. CDR3 region: CAWSAGGSNQPQHF. As DNA, the CDR3 is TGTGCCTGGAGCGCGGGCGGGAGCAATCAGCCCCAGCATTTT.

In this sample, this clone turned up once. Here the CDR3 reads CASSTTGWRGGNEQFF. For the CDR3, the DNA is TGTGCCAGTAGTACCACCGGGTGGAGAGGGGGCAATGAGCAGTTCTTC. The genes are TRBV19 and TRBJ2-1, with a tentative D call TRBD1 (6 bases). Per the germline V gene, CDR1 is LNHDA and CDR2 is SQIVND (reference sequence). There are 16 residues in the CDR3. V was trimmed by 4 bases and J by 6 bases, leaving 19 bases between them.

The chain has TRBV2 and TRBJ2-1, with 11 positions matching TRBD2. The trim removed 6 bases at V and 7 bases at J, leaving 5 bases unmatched. Germline-derived CDR1 and CDR2 are SNHLY and FYNNEI. This CDR3 comprises 14 residues. CDR3: CASRIGTSGNEQFF. The CDR3 DNA sequence: TGTGCCAGCAGAATAGGGACTAGCGGTAATGAGCAGTTCTTC.

The V and J genes are TRBV5-4 and TRBJ2-7, with TRBD2 matching over 7 bases. This CDR3 comprises 16 residues. Germline V gives CDR1 SGHNT, CDR2 YYREEE (reference sequence). V lost 2 bases to trimming and J lost 3 bases; unmatched junction nucleotides: 11. The CDR3 bases are TGTGCCAGCAGCTTAGGTGGTGGTAGCGGGCGCTACGAGCAGTACTTC. Its translation is CASSLGGGSGRYEQYF.

This chain uses TRBV5-5 with TRBJ2-5; 13 bases align to TRBD2. V gave up 8 bases and J gave up 1 base; unmatched junction bases: 2. CDR3 length: 14 amino acids. Germline assignment: CDR1 SGHKS and CDR2 YYEKEE (reference sequence). The CDR3 loop reads CASRTSGSQETQYF. The CDR3 nucleotides are TGTGCCAGTCGGACTAGCGGGAGCCAAGAGACCCAGTACTTC.

This clone is a singleton in its sample. The genes are TRBV20-1 and TRBJ1-2; 7 bases match TRBD1. This CDR3 comprises 10 residues. V lost 7 bases, J lost 12 bases, and 8 bases stayed unmatched. Per germline, CDR1 DFQATT and CDR2 SNEGSKA (reference sequence). Here the CDR3 DNA reads TGCAGTGAAACACAACAGGGGAACACCTTC. It yields the protein CSETQQGNTF.

This clone has only a few counts. The genes are TRBV4-2 and TRBJ1-1; no clear D. Trimming removed 0 bases at V and 7 bases at J, with 9 bases between. This CDR3 is built from 13 residues. Germline V CDR1 and CDR2: LGHNA, YNFKEQ. The CDR3 DNA reads as TGTGCCAGCAGCCAAGATCTTACAGTTGAAGCTTTCTTT. Translating it yields CASSQDLTVEAFF.

This clone has more than one count but fewer than ten. V is TRBV5-4 and J is TRBJ1-2; possible D gene TRBD1, 6 bases. Trimming took 0 bases from V and 2 from J, leaving 8 bases between them. Germline lookup yields CDR1 SGHNT and CDR2 YYREEE (reference sequence). The CDR3 has 14 residues. This chain's CDR3 is CASSLGQVNYGYTF. In DNA, the CDR3 is TGTGCCAGCAGCTTGGGACAGGTCAACTATGGCTACACCTTC. The variable domain in full, with the rest retrieved from reference TRBV5-4 and TRBJ1-2, is ETGVTQSPTHLIKTRGQQVTLRCSSQSGHNTVSWYQQALGQGPQFIFQYYREEENGRGNFPPRFSGLQFPNYSSELNVNALELDDSALYLCASSLGQVNYGYTFGSGTRLTVV.

The chain combines TRBV9 with TRBJ1-2; D possibly corresponds to TRBD1 (6 bases). The germline V and J ends were trimmed by 2 bases and 3 bases, with 17 bases remaining between them. Germline CDR1 SGDLS, CDR2 YYNGEE. This CDR3 has 16 residues. As DNA, the CDR3 is TGTGCCAGCAGCGTCTCGACAGGCATAGTGGACTATGGCTACACCTTC. This sequence encodes CASSVSTGIVDYGYTF.